This TCR beta chain emerged from a study of blood T cells in healthy people across ages. For the study at large: Template switching picked up about one barcoded beta molecule for each two T cells.

It was 8 to 10 milliliters of peripheral blood that were drawn from each donor. V shed 1 base and J shed 3 bases, with 10 bases lying between them. CDR3 length equals 15 residues. The germline CDR1 and CDR2 sequences are SEHNR and FQNEAQ (reference sequence). Findings and limits, study-wide: Any changes in expanded clonotypes were possibly confounded, as donor CMV status remained unknown. Older individuals had lower TCR beta diversity per million T cells (the decline was roughly linear).

The authors ran a second PCR of roughly 6 to 12 cycles using a sample-barcoded 5' primer and a J-beta primer mix. TCRdb recomputed calls from the 5' RACE reads with MiXCR, one row per CDR3 protein. This repertoire shows 1.5 million or so distinct CDR3 sequences, approximately 42% found once; its top ten account for 7% to 9%. Notes on this clonotype: What it binds is not known.

The TCR originated in a woman between 18 and 30 years old in good health. J is TRBJ2-1 and V is TRBV7-9; D is possibly TRBD2 (5 bases). The sample comprised blood. DNA for the CDR3: TGTGCCAGCAGCTTAGTGGGCGGGCACTACAATGAGCAGTTCTTC. This translates into CASSLVGGHYNEQFF.